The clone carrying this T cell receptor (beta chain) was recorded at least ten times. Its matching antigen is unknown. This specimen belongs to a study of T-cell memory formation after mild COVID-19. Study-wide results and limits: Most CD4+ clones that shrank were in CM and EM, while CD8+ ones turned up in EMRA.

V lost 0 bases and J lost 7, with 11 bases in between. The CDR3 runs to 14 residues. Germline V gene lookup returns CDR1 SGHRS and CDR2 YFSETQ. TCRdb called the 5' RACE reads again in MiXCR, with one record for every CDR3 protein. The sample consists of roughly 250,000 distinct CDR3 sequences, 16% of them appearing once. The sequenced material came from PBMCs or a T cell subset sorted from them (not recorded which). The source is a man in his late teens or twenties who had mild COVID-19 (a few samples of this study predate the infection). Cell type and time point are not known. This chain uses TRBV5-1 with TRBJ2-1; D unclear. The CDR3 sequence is CASSLARRHNEQFF. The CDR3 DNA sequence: TGCGCCAGCAGCTTGGCGAGACGTCATAATGAGCAGTTCTTC.